A single sample is the source of the 25 T cell receptor beta chains below, sequenced in a study of OX40 agonist ivuxolimab in advanced cancers. TCRdb's table, derived via immunoSEQ multiplex PCR, lists solely in-frame clones and lacks some. This repertoire shows some 90,000 clones, around 87% found once; its top ten account for around 4.5%. The specimen comprised CD4+ or CD8+ T cells sorted from blood, sampled in a trial of the OX40 agonist ivuxolimab. Source of these receptors: an adult with an advanced solid tumor such as melanoma, head and neck, liver or kidney cancer.

V is TRBV11-3 and J is TRBJ2-3; D not certain. The CDR3 runs 15 residues. Per germline, CDR1 SGHNT and CDR2 YENEEA. V was shortened by 3 bases and J by 0 bases, with 10 bases between the two germline ends. The CDR3 sequence: CASSFTEGSTDTQYF. The CDR3 region has the DNA TGTGCCAGCAGCTTTACGGAAGGAAGCACAGATACGCAGTATTTT.

This chain connects TRBV5-4 to TRBJ2-4; 7 bases agree with TRBD1. The CDR3 covers 14 residues. Germline loops: CDR1 SGHNT, CDR2 YYREEE (reference sequence). J was trimmed by 8 bases and V by 4 bases; bases with no gene match: 9. CDR3 sequence: CASSPDRRSDIQYF. The CDR3 coding sequence is TGTGCCAGCAGCCCGGACAGGCGCTCGGACATTCAGTACTTC.

The chain links TRBV5-4 to TRBJ1-1; D is uncertain. Trimming shortened V by 0 bases and J by 2 bases, and 5 bases separated the two germline ends. CDR3 length: 13 residues. CDR1 is SGHNT, CDR2 YYREEE, per germline (reference sequence). For the CDR3, the DNA is TGTGCCAGCAGCTTGGCGGCCAACACTGAAGCTTTCTTT. Amino acids: CASSLAANTEAFF. Full variable domain (remainder filled in from reference TRBV5-4 and TRBJ1-1): ETGVTQSPTHLIKTRGQQVTLRCSSQSGHNTVSWYQQALGQGPQFIFQYYREEENGRGNFPPRFSGLQFPNYSSELNVNALELDDSALYLCASSLAANTEAFFGQGTRLTVV.

The chain combines TRBV27 with TRBJ2-2; no clear D. Trimming left V 2 bases short and J 7 bases short, with 14 bases between. CDR3 size: 15 residues. From germline, CDR1 is MNHEY and CDR2 SMNVEV (reference sequence). CDR3: CASSLDRTPGGELFF. The CDR3 DNA is TGTGCCAGCAGTTTAGATCGCACCCCAGGCGGGGAGCTGTTTTTT.

The chain is built from TRBV9 and TRBJ2-5; 8 bases match TRBD2. V lost 0 bases, J lost 5 bases, and 3 bases stayed unmatched. This CDR3 contains 14 residues. CDR1 is SGDLS and CDR2 is YYNGEE in the germline V gene. CDR3 loop: CASSVEGGRETQYF. The CDR3 nucleotides read TGTGCCAGCAGCGTAGAGGGCGGGAGGGAGACCCAGTACTTC.

The chain uses TRBV6-6 and TRBJ1-2, with 7 nucleotides matching TRBD1. Losses at the gene ends were 6 bases for V and 2 bases for J; bases not matched to a gene: 6. This CDR3 is built from 14 residues. Looked up from germline, CDR1 is MNHNY and CDR2 is SVGAGI (reference sequence). The CDR3 coding sequence is TGTGCCAGCAGCCGACAGGGTTACAACTATGGCTACACCTTC. Its protein is CASSRQGYNYGYTF.

This chain uses TRBV6-1 with TRBJ1-2, with TRBD1 identical over 12 bases. Germline V gene lookup returns CDR1 MNHNS and CDR2 SASEGT. J lost 2 bases, V lost 2 bases, and 9 bases had no gene match. The CDR3 runs 18 residues. Written as DNA, the CDR3 is TGTGCCAGCAGTGAATTAGGGACAGGGGGCAGGGGGAACTATGGCTACACCTTC. Protein sequence: CASSELGTGGRGNYGYTF.

The V gene is TRBV28, the J gene TRBJ2-7, with 9 bases lining up with TRBD1. The CDR3 totals 14 residues. CDR1 and CDR2 (germline): MDHEN, SYDVKM. After removal of 5 bases from V and 6 bases from J, the junction contained 8 bases not matched to a gene. For the CDR3, the DNA is TGTGCCAGCAGTCCAATCACAGGGGGCCGCGAGCAGTACTTC. It codes for CASSPITGGREQYF.

Only one count was recorded for this clone. This rearrangement joins TRBV7-8 to TRBJ1-2, with D perhaps matching TRBD1 (6 bases). Trimming removed 0 bases at V and 7 bases at J, with 12 bases between. The CDR3 loop spans 14 amino acids. The V gene's germline CDR1 is SGHVS and CDR2 FQNEAQ. CDR3 in amino acids: CASSLASKGGGYTF. The CDR3 nucleotides read TGTGCCAGCAGCTTAGCGAGCAAGGGGGGTGGCTACACCTTC.

The gene calls are TRBV5-4 and TRBJ1-1; D unclear. The CDR3 runs 12 residues. Germline-derived CDR1 and CDR2 are SGHNT and YYREEE (reference sequence). V lost 4 bases and J 5 bases, leaving 9 bases between the germline ends. CDR3 nucleotide sequence: TGTGCCAGCAGCGACTGGAATACTGAAGCTTTCTTT. It encodes CASSDWNTEAFF. The full variable domain, completed using reference TRBV5-4 and TRBJ1-1, is ETGVTQSPTHLIKTRGQQVTLRCSSQSGHNTVSWYQQALGQGPQFIFQYYREEENGRGNFPPRFSGLQFPNYSSELNVNALELDDSALYLCASSDWNTEAFFGQGTRLTVV.

A single count supports this clone. The chain combines TRBV6-1 with TRBJ2-1; 7 nucleotides agree with TRBD1. The CDR3 runs 11 residues. CDR1 and CDR2 from the germline V gene are MNHNS and SASEGT. With 7 bases clipped from V and 14 bases from J, the junction kept 8 bases outside the gene matches. The CDR3 loop reads CASTRGYREFF. CDR3 bases: TGTGCCAGCACCAGGGGGTACAGAGAGTTCTTC.

This chain joins TRBV27 and TRBJ2-7; 8 positions agree with TRBD1. The germline V gene has CDR1 MNHEY and CDR2 SMNVEV (reference sequence). The CDR3 has 19 residues. V gave up 5 bases and J gave up 2 bases; unmatched junction bases: 20. CDR3 DNA sequence: TGTGCCAGCAGTCCGACCTTAGGACAGGGTAATTTGGGGGCCTACGAGCAGTACTTC. This translates into CASSPTLGQGNLGAYEQYF.

V gene TRBV30 combines with J gene TRBJ2-1; D could derive from TRBD1 or TRBD2 (5 bases each). Germline assignment: CDR1 GTSNPN and CDR2 SVGIG (reference sequence). The CDR3 loop spans 14 amino acids. Trimming pared 0 bases from V and 9 bases from J, leaving 15 bases between. CDR3 nucleotides: TGTGCCTGGAGTGTCGGGGCGGCGATAGGTGAGCAGTTCTTC. This codes for CAWSVGAAIGEQFF.

This clone was seen a handful of times. This chain uses TRBV9 with TRBJ2-2; possible D gene TRBD2, 6 bases. Trimming removed 0 bases from V and 0 bases from J, with 12 bases in between. The V gene's germline CDR1 is SGDLS and CDR2 YYNGEE. The CDR3 is 17 amino acids. CDR3 region: CASSVGAGTPNTGELFF. The CDR3 coding sequence is TGTGCCAGCAGCGTAGGGGCCGGGACTCCGAACACCGGGGAGCTGTTTTTT.

The chain employs TRBV10-1 and TRBJ2-5; TRBD2 aligns across 8 bases. Trimming removed 4 bases from V and 1 base from J; junction bases left unmatched: 5. Germline values: CDR1 WNHNN, CDR2 SYGVQD (reference sequence). The CDR3 totals 15 residues. CDR3 nucleotides: TGCGCCAGCAGTGCCGGGGGGGGTGGCCAAGAGACCCAGTACTTC. Its translation: CASSAGGGGQETQYF.

The table lists this clone with a count of one. The chain joins TRBV19 to TRBJ2-7; D ambiguous. The CDR3 extends over 14 amino acids. Germline V lookup: CDR1 LNHDA, CDR2 SQIVND (reference sequence). V lost 0 bases to trimming and J lost 5 bases, with 11 bases between them. Here the CDR3 reads CASSIDRRVNEQYF. CDR3 coding DNA: TGTGCCAGTAGTATAGATCGCCGGGTGAACGAGCAGTACTTC.

The chain is built from TRBV5-1 and TRBJ2-1; possible D gene TRBD2, 6 bases. Germline CDR1 is SGHRS and CDR2 is YFSETQ. The germline V and J ends were trimmed by 0 bases and 2 bases, with 18 bases remaining between them. This CDR3 comprises 18 residues. CDR3 residues: CASSLVGLRSGAYNEQFF. As DNA, the CDR3 is TGCGCCAGCAGCTTGGTTGGGCTTCGTAGCGGAGCCTACAATGAGCAGTTCTTC.

CDR3 sequence (DNA): TGTGCCAACACAGGGAGGGGAAACACCATATATTTT. Its translation is CANTGRGNTIYF. This sequence joins TRBV27 and TRBJ1-3; the D gene is possibly TRBD1 (6 bases). The CDR3 extends over 12 amino acids. The ends were cut back, 10 bases at V and 4 bases at J, with 11 bases in the middle. Germline CDR1 MNHEY, CDR2 SMNVEV (reference sequence).

This clone was detected a few times. The same CDR3 arises from other DNA sequences in this sample as well. This CDR3 is CASSLAPNTEAFF. Here the CDR3 DNA reads TGTGCCAGCAGCTTAGCGCCGAACACTGAAGCTTTCTTT. This chain connects TRBV7-9 to TRBJ1-1; no clear D. The CDR3 runs to 13 residues. Per the germline V gene, CDR1 is SEHNR and CDR2 is FQNEAQ (reference sequence). With 0 bases removed from V and 1 base from J, the gap between germline ends came to 3 bases.

The V and J genes are TRBV5-1 and TRBJ1-1; D is possibly TRBD1 (5 bases). V was shortened by 6 bases and J by 5 bases, with 17 bases between the two germline ends. The germline V gene encodes CDR1 SGHRS and CDR2 YFSETQ. The CDR3 totals 14 residues. The CDR3 loop is CASNLALKGTEAFF. The CDR3 DNA reads as TGCGCCAGCAATTTAGCACTTAAGGGGACTGAAGCTTTCTTT.

The chain is built from TRBV5-1 and TRBJ1-1, with D hard to call. This CDR3 comprises 13 residues. The germline gives CDR1 SGHRS, CDR2 YFSETQ. V dropped 7 bases and J dropped 0 bases, with 10 bases sitting between them. The CDR3 region is CASRFSMNTEAFF. CDR3 in DNA: TGCGCCAGCCGGTTTTCTATGAACACTGAAGCTTTCTTT.

The chain recombines TRBV5-5 with TRBJ2-1, with D possibly TRBD2 on 6 matching bases. The CDR3 loop spans 15 amino acids. Germline values: CDR1 SGHKS, CDR2 YYEKEE (reference sequence). V was pared by 4 bases and J by 6 bases, with 17 bases between. In DNA form, the CDR3 reads TGTGCCAGCAGCCGGCGGGCGGGAAGGGGCAATGAGCAGTTCTTC. The encoded protein is CASSRRAGRGNEQFF.

The rearrangement joins TRBV19 to TRBJ2-3; no reliable D call. Trimming left V 3 bases short and J 8 bases short, with 15 bases between. In germline, CDR1 is LNHDA, CDR2 SQIVND (reference sequence). The CDR3 runs to 14 residues. This chain's CDR3 is CASSISSTDGTQYF. Here the CDR3 DNA reads TGTGCCAGTAGTATTTCGAGTACAGATGGTACGCAGTATTTT.

Only one count was recorded for this clone. The rearrangement links TRBV11-2 to TRBJ2-2, with D possibly matching TRBD2 (6 bases). V lost 0 bases and J lost 9, with 17 bases in between. CDR3 length: 16 amino acids. The germline gives CDR1 SGHAT, CDR2 FQNNGV. The CDR3 here is CASSLDFRDSGRELFF. CDR3 nucleotides: TGTGCCAGCAGCTTAGATTTTAGGGACTCTGGCAGGGAGCTGTTTTTT.

The J gene is TRBJ2-3, the V gene TRBV5-4; D unclear. Germline V gene data show CDR1 as SGHNT and CDR2 as YYREEE (reference sequence). The length of the CDR3 is 12 residues. The V end was cut by 3 bases, the J end by 1 base, with 3 bases between. The CDR3 DNA is TGTGCCAGCAGCTCACGCACAGATACGCAGTATTTT. It is translated as CASSSRTDTQYF.